The clone carrying this TCR beta chain has a count of ten or more. Its antigen is as yet unknown. These data originate in a study of T-cell memory formation after mild COVID-19. Study background: Most TCR clusters belonged to a single donor.

The length of the CDR3 is 15 residues. Per germline, CDR1 LGHNA and CDR2 YSLEER. V lost 0 bases, J lost 2 bases, and 9 bases lay in between. Study-wide findings and caveats: Nothing showed for sure that second-wave clones peaking on day 37 were SARS-CoV-2 specific. Memory cells collected pre-infection included some clones that later responded, suggesting cross-reactive memory joined.

Libraries for TCRalpha and TCRbeta carried sample barcodes and unique molecular identifiers via 5'RACE. From the 5' RACE reads, TCRdb called clonotypes with MiXCR, one entry per CDR3 protein. The sample lists about 340,000 distinct CDR3 sequences; roughly 21% were seen once. This sequence joins TRBV4-3 and TRBJ2-3; D not certain. The sample was PBMCs or a T cell subset sorted from them (not recorded which). The TCR sequence derives from an adult woman who had mild COVID-19 (a few samples of this study predate the infection). Cell type and time point are not known. The CDR3 sequence: CASSQDRAVTDTQYF. CDR3 DNA: TGCGCCAGCAGCCAAGATAGAGCAGTCACAGATACGCAGTATTTT.